Below, 17 T cell receptor beta chains from the same sample are listed, as sequenced in a study of regulatory T cells in long-lasting Graves disease. CDR3-region Arm-PCR and iRepertoire HTBI primers produced the TCR beta libraries. MiXCR was run by TCRdb on the multiplex PCR reads, yielding one entry per CDR3 protein. The data hold some 340,000 distinct CDR3 sequences, with roughly 23% observed a single time. The time point denotes: persistent/refractory GD, antithyroid drugs over 5 years with positive TRAb. Scientists built the TCR library using RNA that was extracted from PBMCs. Here the sequenced sample was peripheral blood mononuclear cells (PBMCs), taken when the disease was refractory, from a patient treated with antithyroid drugs. The receptor source for this set is a woman in her forties with Graves disease.

Regarding this clonotype: This clone may be a read error of a much larger clone one base away. Since the CDR3 does not end with the conserved phenylalanine or tryptophan, this likely comes from a read error. V is TRBV29-1 and J is TRBJ2-5; tentative D call: TRBD1 (6 bases). CDR1 is SQVTM and CDR2 is ANQGSEA in the germline V gene. Trimming took off 7 bases at V and 2 bases at J, with 14 bases between the two ends. The CDR3 sequence is 13 residues long. The CDR3 protein is CSAKGGAQETQYY. The CDR3 coding sequence is TGCAGCGCAAAAGGGGGAGCTCAAGAGACCCAGTACTAC.

The chain links TRBV5-1 to TRBJ2-5; D not certain. There are 16 residues in the CDR3. The germline CDR1 and CDR2 sequences are SGHRS and YFSETQ. V was trimmed by 0 bases and J by 1 base, leaving 13 bases between them. The DNA for the CDR3 is TGCGCCAGCAGCTTGGTCATTCGCCGGCCCCAAGAGACCCAGTACTTC. This sequence encodes CASSLVIRRPQETQYF. The variable domain in full, with the rest retrieved from reference TRBV5-1 and TRBJ2-5, is KAGVTQTPRYLIKTRGQQVTLSCSPISGHRSVSWYQQTPGQGLQFLFEYFSETQRNKGNFPGRFSGRQFSNSRSEMNVSTLELGDSALYLCASSLVIRRPQETQYFGPGTRLLVL.

This clonotype came up a few times. The V gene is TRBV3-1, the J gene TRBJ2-5; D not certain. Trimming pared 0 bases from V and 0 bases from J, leaving 17 bases between. This CDR3 comprises 18 residues. CDR1 LGHDT and CDR2 YNNKEL come from the germline V gene (reference sequence). CDR3 sequence reads: CASSQDWAAEAHQETQYF. As DNA, the CDR3 is TGTGCCAGCAGCCAAGATTGGGCTGCAGAGGCTCACCAAGAGACCCAGTACTTC.

In regard to this clonotype: One base away lies a much larger clone, so this may be a sequencing read error. This rearrangement joins TRBV6-5 to TRBJ1-1; tentative D call: TRBD1 (5 bases). The germline V and J ends were trimmed by 0 bases and 11 bases, with 13 bases remaining between them. CDR1 is MNHEY and CDR2 is SVGAGI in the germline V gene. The CDR3 consists of 13 residues. This chain's CDR3 is CASSYSAGYSAFF. The CDR3 nucleotides are TGTGCCAGCAGTTACTCGGCAGGGTATTCTGCTTTCTTT.

A few counts support this clonotype. The CDR3 is CASSVLTGGETQYF. The CDR3 region has the DNA TGTGCCAGCAGCGTACTTACAGGGGGGGAGACCCAGTACTTC. The V call is TRBV9, the J call TRBJ2-5, with 8 bases lining up with TRBD1. CDR1 and CDR2 (germline): SGDLS, YYNGEE. CDR3 length equals 14 residues. The junction had 4 bases not matched to a gene; V was cut back by 1 base and J by 5 bases.

This clonotype showed up many times. The chain is built from TRBV28 and TRBJ2-2; possible D gene TRBD1, 5 bases. This CDR3 is built from 15 residues. The V gene lost 3 bases and the J gene lost 4 bases, with 12 bases spanning the gap. Germline CDR1 MDHEN, CDR2 SYDVKM. The CDR3, as DNA: TGTGCCAGCAGTTTTAGGGGAAAGACCACCGGGGAGCTGTTTTTT. Amino acids: CASSFRGKTTGELFF.

This clonotype was picked up a small number of times. The genes are TRBV25-1 and TRBJ1-1, with D tentatively TRBD1 (6 bases). From germline, CDR1 is MGHDK and CDR2 SYGVNS. The ends were cut back, 5 bases at V and 6 bases at J, with 13 bases in the middle. The CDR3 runs 13 residues. As DNA, the CDR3 is TGTGCCAGCAGTCATGGGGGGCAGGCTGAAGCTTTCTTT. Translation: CASSHGGQAEAFF.

The chain has TRBV20-1 and TRBJ2-7, with D unclear. CDR3 size: 14 residues. Trimming cost V 6 bases and J 5 bases, with 20 bases left between them. Germline V gives CDR1 DFQATT, CDR2 SNEGSKA (reference sequence). CDR3 in DNA: TGCAGTGCGAGAAGACCTTACGTCCTTGACGAGCAGTACTTC. Encoded protein: CSARRPYVLDEQYF.

The chain carries TRBV28 and TRBJ1-2, with D perhaps TRBD1 (6 bases). The CDR3 loop spans 14 amino acids. Trimming left V 6 bases short and J 8 bases short, with 19 bases between. Germline V gene lookup returns CDR1 MDHEN and CDR2 SYDVKM. CDR3 protein: CASSPPLGGRGYTF. CDR3 DNA: TGTGCCAGCAGCCCCCCTTTGGGGGGCCGGGGCTACACCTTC.

This clonotype was counted at least ten times. J is TRBJ2-7 and V is TRBV28, with a possible D match to TRBD2 (5 bases). Germline CDR1 reads MDHEN; CDR2 reads SYDVKM. Deletions cut 5 bases from V and 1 base from J, with 15 bases between. This CDR3 has 15 residues. The CDR3 nucleotides are TGTGCCAGCAGTCCCTCTTCCGCGGGTTCCTACGAGCAGTACTTC. It specifies CASSPSSAGSYEQYF.

This clonotype was detected many times. The CDR3 spells CASSTTRRGTQYF. Here the CDR3 DNA reads TGTGCCAGCAGCACTACACGCCGGGGGACCCAGTACTTC. V gene TRBV13 combines with J gene TRBJ2-5, with a possible D match to TRBD2 (5 bases). V shed 5 bases and J shed 7 bases, with 14 bases lying between them. Germline V lookup: CDR1 PRHDT, CDR2 FYEKMQ (reference sequence). This CDR3 contains 13 residues.

This clonotype was recorded many times. The chain employs TRBV12-3 or TRBV12-4 and TRBJ1-2; TRBD1 agrees at 9 bases. The CDR3 contains 17 residues. J gave up 6 bases and V 6 bases, and 17 bases lay outside the gene matches. CDR3 loop: CASSPVPGQGPAHGYTF. CDR3 nucleotide sequence: TGTGCCAGCAGCCCGGTCCCGGGACAGGGACCAGCACATGGCTACACCTTC.

This clonotype appeared once. The rearrangement links TRBV6-8 to TRBJ1-4; D not resolved. Germline V lookup: CDR1 MNHGY, CDR2 SAAAGT. The ends were cut back, 6 bases at V and 3 bases at J, with 17 bases in the middle. CDR3 size: 16 residues. The CDR3 sequence: CASSSSSGVSNEKLFF. DNA of the CDR3: TGTGCCAGCAGCTCCTCGTCGGGCGTATCTAATGAAAAACTGTTTTTT.

The rearrangement joins TRBV7-9 to TRBJ1-1, with no clear D. Germline CDR1 SEHNR, CDR2 FQNEAQ (reference sequence). The CDR3 covers 14 residues. The germline V and J ends were trimmed by 1 base and 4 bases, with 10 bases remaining between them. The CDR3 region is CASSLESTVTEAFF. The CDR3 DNA follows: TGTGCCAGCAGCTTAGAATCCACGGTCACTGAAGCTTTCTTT.

The table lists this clonotype with many counts. This chain uses TRBV29-1 with TRBJ1-2, with 9 positions matching TRBD1. The germline V gene has CDR1 SQVTM and CDR2 ANQGSEA. The CDR3 loop spans 13 amino acids. V lost 4 bases and J lost 4; bases outside the gene matches: 4. The CDR3 DNA follows: TGCAGCGTTGCCGGGACAGGGTCCTATGGCTACACCTTC. Protein product: CSVAGTGSYGYTF.

This clonotype came up many times. The genes are TRBV29-1 and TRBJ2-7, with D perhaps matching TRBD2 (5 bases). The CDR3 runs to 13 residues. V was trimmed by 7 bases and J by 5 bases, leaving 18 bases between them. CDR1 and CDR2 from the germline V gene are SQVTM and ANQGSEA. CDR3: CSAKRGSSHEQYF. CDR3 DNA sequence: TGCAGCGCCAAACGGGGATCCAGCCACGAGCAGTACTTC.

This clonotype was found a few times. This chain links TRBV2 with TRBJ2-7; D is ambiguous. CDR1 and CDR2 from the germline V gene are SNHLY and FYNNEI. CDR3 size: 11 residues. With 6 bases removed from V and 2 bases from J, the gap between germline ends came to 5 bases. The CDR3 spells CASSHAYEQYF. The CDR3 nucleotides are TGTGCCAGCAGCCACGCCTACGAGCAGTACTTC.